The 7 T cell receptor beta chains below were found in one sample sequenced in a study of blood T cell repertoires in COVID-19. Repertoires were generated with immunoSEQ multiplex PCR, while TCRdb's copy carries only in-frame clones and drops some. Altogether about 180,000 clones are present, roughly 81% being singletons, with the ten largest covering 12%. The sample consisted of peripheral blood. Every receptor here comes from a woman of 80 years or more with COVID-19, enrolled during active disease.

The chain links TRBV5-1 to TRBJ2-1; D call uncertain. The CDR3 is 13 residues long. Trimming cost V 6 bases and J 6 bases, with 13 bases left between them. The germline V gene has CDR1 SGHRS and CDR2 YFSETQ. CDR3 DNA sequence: TGCGCCAGCATGGCCATGGCAGGCAATGAGCAGTTCTTC. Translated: CASMAMAGNEQFF. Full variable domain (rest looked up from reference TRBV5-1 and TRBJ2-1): KAGVTQTPRYLIKTRGQQVTLSCSPISGHRSVSWYQQTPGQGLQFLFEYFSETQRNKGNFPGRFSGRQFSNSRSEMNVSTLELGDSALYLCASMAMAGNEQFFGPGTRLTVL.

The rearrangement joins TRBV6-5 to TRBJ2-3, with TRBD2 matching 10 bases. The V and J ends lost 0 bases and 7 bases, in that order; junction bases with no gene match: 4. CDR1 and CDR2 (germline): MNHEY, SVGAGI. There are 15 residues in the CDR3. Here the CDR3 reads CASSYSSGRVNTQYF. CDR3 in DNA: TGTGCCAGCAGTTACTCCAGCGGGAGGGTCAATACGCAGTATTTT.

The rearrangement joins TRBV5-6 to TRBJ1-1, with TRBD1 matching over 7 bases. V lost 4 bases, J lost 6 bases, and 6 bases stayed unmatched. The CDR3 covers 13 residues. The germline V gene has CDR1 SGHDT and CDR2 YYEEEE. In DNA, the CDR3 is TGTGCCAGCAGCCAACAGGGGAGGTCTGAAGCTTTCTTT. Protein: CASSQQGRSEAFF.

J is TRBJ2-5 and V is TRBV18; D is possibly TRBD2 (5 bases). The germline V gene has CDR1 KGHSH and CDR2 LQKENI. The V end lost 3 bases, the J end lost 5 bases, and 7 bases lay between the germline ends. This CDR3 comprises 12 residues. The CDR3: CASSPDSETQYF. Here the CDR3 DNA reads TGTGCCAGCTCACCGGACTCGGAGACCCAGTACTTC.

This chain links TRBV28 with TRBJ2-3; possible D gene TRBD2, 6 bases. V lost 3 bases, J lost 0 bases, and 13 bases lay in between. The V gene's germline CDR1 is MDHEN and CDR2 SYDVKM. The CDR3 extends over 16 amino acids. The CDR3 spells CASSFGSGRSTDTQYF. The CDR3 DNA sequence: TGTGCCAGCAGTTTTGGTAGCGGAAGGAGCACAGATACGCAGTATTTT. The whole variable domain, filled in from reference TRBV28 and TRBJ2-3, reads DVKVTQSSRYLVKRTGEKVFLECVQDMDHENMFWYRQDPGLGLRLIYFSYDVKMKEKGDIPEGYSVSREKKERFSLILESASTNQTSMYLCASSFGSGRSTDTQYFGPGTRLTVL.

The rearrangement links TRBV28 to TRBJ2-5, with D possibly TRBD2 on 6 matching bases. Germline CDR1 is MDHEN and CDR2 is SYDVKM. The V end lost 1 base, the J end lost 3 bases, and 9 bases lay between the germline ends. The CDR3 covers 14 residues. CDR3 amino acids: CASSLSWGEETQYF. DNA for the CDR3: TGTGCCAGCAGTTTATCATGGGGGGAAGAGACCCAGTACTTC. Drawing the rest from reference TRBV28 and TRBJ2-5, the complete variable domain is DVKVTQSSRYLVKRTGEKVFLECVQDMDHENMFWYRQDPGLGLRLIYFSYDVKMKEKGDIPEGYSVSREKKERFSLILESASTNQTSMYLCASSLSWGEETQYFGPGTRLLVL.

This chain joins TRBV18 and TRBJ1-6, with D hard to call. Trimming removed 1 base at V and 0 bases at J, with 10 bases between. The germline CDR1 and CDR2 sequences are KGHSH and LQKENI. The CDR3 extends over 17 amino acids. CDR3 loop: CASSPQAGSSYNSPLHF. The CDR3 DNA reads TGTGCCAGCTCACCACAGGCGGGGAGCTCCTATAATTCACCCCTCCACTTT.